Listed here are 15 T cell receptor beta chains from one sample, sequenced in a study of shared clonotypes between healthy human individuals. TCRdb's copy holds only in-frame clones and misses some; the assay was immunoSEQ multiplex PCR. This table holds about a million clones, approximately 76% found once. The sequenced sample consisted of memory CD4+ T cells sorted from blood. The subset was: CD45RA-negative fraction. These receptors were obtained from a young man in good health.

This clone occurred a few times. The chain carries TRBV28 and TRBJ2-1, with 12 bases identical to TRBD2. CDR1 MDHEN and CDR2 SYDVKM come from the germline V gene. V lost 2 bases and J lost 10; bases outside the gene matches: 3. This CDR3 contains 14 residues. CDR3 residues: CASSLLAGGREQFF. The CDR3 nucleotides are TGTGCCAGCAGTTTACTAGCGGGGGGGCGGGAGCAGTTCTTC. Supplemented by reference TRBV28 and TRBJ2-1, the full variable domain reads DVKVTQSSRYLVKRTGEKVFLECVQDMDHENMFWYRQDPGLGLRLIYFSYDVKMKEKGDIPEGYSVSREKKERFSLILESASTNQTSMYLCASSLLAGGREQFFGPGTRLTVL.

The V call is TRBV5-5, the J call TRBJ2-3; D uncertain. The germline V and J ends were trimmed by 0 bases and 6 bases, with 8 bases remaining between them. CDR1 SGHKS and CDR2 YYEKEE come from the germline V gene (reference sequence). This CDR3 spans 13 amino acids. The DNA of the CDR3 is TGTGCCAGCAGCTTGGCAACATTGGATACGCAGTATTTT. This translates into CASSLATLDTQYF.

The rearrangement uses TRBV5-1 and TRBJ2-5; TRBD2 aligns across 7 bases. V dropped 0 bases and J dropped 4; count of bases not matched to a gene: 3. Germline lookup yields CDR1 SGHRS and CDR2 YFSETQ. This CDR3 has 14 amino acids. The CDR3 sequence: CASSLVPGGETQYF. The CDR3 DNA follows: TGCGCCAGCAGCTTGGTCCCGGGGGGAGAGACCCAGTACTTC.

Points on this clone: Other DNA sequences within the sample encode an identical CDR3. The rearrangement links TRBV5-1 to TRBJ2-3; unclear D gene. V lost 0 bases and J lost 0, with 8 bases in between. The CDR3 loop spans 15 amino acids. CDR1 and CDR2 from the germline V gene are SGHRS and YFSETQ. The CDR3 nucleotides read TGCGCCAGCAGCTTGGCCTCGGCTAGCACAGATACGCAGTATTTT. Amino acid sequence: CASSLASASTDTQYF. The whole variable domain, remainder taken from reference TRBV5-1 and TRBJ2-3, is KAGVTQTPRYLIKTRGQQVTLSCSPISGHRSVSWYQQTPGQGLQFLFEYFSETQRNKGNFPGRFSGRQFSNSRSEMNVSTLELGDSALYLCASSLASASTDTQYFGPGTRLTVL.

The chain carries TRBV27 and TRBJ2-7; a weak D match, TRBD2 (5 bases). CDR1 is MNHEY and CDR2 is SMNVEV in the germline V gene (reference sequence). This CDR3 contains 14 residues. V lost 3 bases and J 5 bases, leaving 14 bases between the germline ends. The CDR3 protein is CASSFEGRVDEQYF. The CDR3 nucleotides read TGTGCCAGCAGTTTTGAGGGCAGAGTGGACGAGCAGTACTTC.

Here the CDR3 reads CASSYPGTGSNNEQFF. CDR3 bases: TGTGCCAGCAGTTACCCAGGGACAGGGTCTAACAATGAGCAGTTCTTC. V usage is TRBV6-5 and J usage is TRBJ2-1, with TRBD1 matching 9 bases. CDR3 length: 16 residues. Germline CDR1 is MNHEY and CDR2 is SVGAGI. J gave up 5 bases and V 2 bases, and 7 bases lay outside the gene matches.

This clone was counted only a few times. V and J are TRBV5-1 and TRBJ1-6; D gene unclear. CDR1 is SGHRS and CDR2 is YFSETQ in the germline V gene. The CDR3 sequence is 15 residues long. Trimming shortened V by 5 bases and J by 5 bases, and 14 bases separated the two germline ends. In nucleotides, the CDR3 is TGCGCCAGCAGTTCTGAGTCTTTGGATAATTCACCCCTCCACTTT. Translated, it gives CASSSESLDNSPLHF.

The rearrangement links TRBV18 to TRBJ1-1; no reliable D call. Germline-derived CDR1 and CDR2 are KGHSH and LQKENI. The CDR3 is 15 residues long. Trimming stripped 2 bases from V and 1 base from J, with 11 bases between. The CDR3 DNA is TGTGCCAGCTCACCAGGAGAGGCGACGAACACTGAAGCTTTCTTT. Encoded protein: CASSPGEATNTEAFF.

V gene TRBV2 combines with J gene TRBJ2-3; 9 nucleotides match TRBD2. The CDR3 loop spans 15 amino acids. V trimming: 6 bases; J trimming: 2 bases; junction bases outside the gene matches: 6. The germline V gene encodes CDR1 SNHLY and CDR2 FYNNEI. The CDR3 reads CASSPSGRYTDTQYF. Written as DNA, the CDR3 is TGTGCCAGCAGCCCGAGCGGGAGGTACACAGATACGCAGTATTTT.

The chain uses TRBV7-9 and TRBJ2-7, with D possibly matching TRBD2 (6 bases). Germline lookup yields CDR1 SEHNR and CDR2 FQNEAQ (reference sequence). The CDR3 contains 14 residues. V lost 4 bases and J 2 bases, leaving 12 bases between the germline ends. The chain's CDR3 is CASSSRGSPYEQYF. The CDR3 coding sequence is TGTGCCAGCAGCTCCCGGGGGTCCCCCTACGAGCAGTACTTC.

The chain has TRBV6-5 and TRBJ2-2; either TRBD1 or TRBD2 may supply D (5 bases each). The germline V and J ends were trimmed by 2 bases and 1 base, with 11 bases remaining between them. This CDR3 region has 16 residues. CDR1 MNHEY and CDR2 SVGAGI come from the germline V gene. The CDR3 loop reads CASSYGGTMNTGELFF. The CDR3 region has the DNA TGTGCCAGCAGTTACGGGGGAACCATGAACACCGGGGAGCTGTTTTTT.

On this clone: This sample also contains other DNA sequences that code for the same CDR3. The chain couples TRBV30 to TRBJ1-4; 7 bases line up with TRBD1. The V segment lost 0 bases and the J segment 8 bases; nucleotides outside the gene matches: 3. The CDR3 runs to 13 residues. Per germline, CDR1 GTSNPN and CDR2 SVGIG (reference sequence). The CDR3 loop reads CAWSVQGTEKLFF. The CDR3 nucleotides are TGTGCCTGGAGTGTACAGGGGACGGAAAAACTGTTTTTT. The whole variable domain, filled in from reference TRBV30 and TRBJ1-4, reads SQTIHQWPATLVQPVGSPLSLECTVEGTSNPNLYWYRQAAGRGLQLLFYSVGIGQISSEVPQNLSASRPQDRQFILSSKKLLLSDSGFYLCAWSVQGTEKLFFGSGTQLSVL.

The V and J genes are TRBV5-5 and TRBJ1-6; the D gene is possibly TRBD1 (5 bases). Germline-derived CDR1 and CDR2 are SGHKS and YYEKEE (reference sequence). Trimming removed 4 bases at V and 7 bases at J, with 18 bases between. The CDR3 length is 16 residues. The CDR3 DNA is TGTGCCAGCAGCAGGGTGGGGACGGAGAGGAATTCACCCCTCCACTTT. Translating gives CASSRVGTERNSPLHF. Looking up the rest from reference TRBV5-5 and TRBJ1-6 gives the full variable domain: DAGVTQSPTHLIKTRGQQVTLRCSPISGHKSVSWYQQVLGQGPQFIFQYYEKEERGRGNFPDRFSARQFPNYSSELNVNALLLGDSALYLCASSRVGTERNSPLHFGNGTRLTVT.

The V gene is TRBV5-1, the J gene TRBJ2-3; tentatively, D is TRBD1 (5 bases). V dropped 5 bases and J dropped 2 bases, with 15 bases sitting between them. Per germline, CDR1 SGHRS and CDR2 YFSETQ. This CDR3 is 15 amino acids long. The CDR3 DNA reads TGCGCCAGCAGTTCCGACAGCATTCACACAGATACGCAGTATTTT. Translating gives CASSSDSIHTDTQYF.

The chain joins TRBV15 to TRBJ1-5, with D unclear. From germline, CDR1 is LNHNV and CDR2 YYDKDF (reference sequence). With 2 bases removed from V and 9 bases from J, the gap between germline ends came to 11 bases. CDR3 length: 13 residues. CDR3: CATSRPSPGPQHF. CDR3 nucleotide sequence: TGTGCCACCAGCAGACCATCCCCGGGGCCCCAGCATTTT.